The 8 T cell receptor beta chains below come from one sample, sequenced in a study of shared clonotypes between healthy human individuals. Repertoires were generated with immunoSEQ multiplex PCR, while TCRdb's copy carries only in-frame clones and drops some. The sample includes about a million clones, 77% of them seen just once. Sequenced material: memory CD4+ T cells from PBMCs. Subset defined: CD45RA-negative fraction. These TCRs come from a man aged 18 to 30 in good health. Some clones in this sample may be carry-over from other donors' samples.

This chain connects TRBV5-4 to TRBJ2-4; 12 bases are shared with TRBD2. CDR1 and CDR2 (germline): SGHNT, YYREEE (reference sequence). The CDR3 runs to 15 residues. The trim removed 4 bases at V and 4 bases at J, leaving 3 bases unmatched. The DNA of the CDR3 is TGTGCCAGCAGCCCGACTAGCGGGGGAAAAAACATTCAGTACTTC. Its translation: CASSPTSGGKNIQYF.

The chain has TRBV7-3 and TRBJ2-4; 13 positions agree with TRBD2. CDR3 size: 15 residues. CDR1 is SGHTA, CDR2 FQGTGA, per germline. Losses at the gene ends were 4 bases for V and 7 bases for J; bases not matched to a gene: 4. CDR3 in amino acids: CASSYTSGRANIQYF. The CDR3 DNA reads TGTGCCAGCAGCTACACTAGCGGGAGGGCGAACATTCAGTACTTC.

Concerning this clone itself: The junction departs from the called germline gene at one end, perhaps through a read error. The chain uses TRBV4-1 and TRBJ2-1, with 11 bases that match TRBD2. CDR1 and CDR2 from the germline V gene are MGHRA and YSYEKL. The CDR3 is 17 amino acids. CDR3 sequence (DNA): TGCGCCAGCAACCAAAATTTAGCGGGAGGGTCGGGGGATGAGCAGTTCTTC. It translates to CASNQNLAGGSGDEQFF.

Concerning this clone: The same CDR3 arises from other DNA sequences in this sample as well. The gene calls are TRBV18 and TRBJ2-7, with TRBD2 matching over 13 bases. The CDR3 length is 15 residues. In germline, CDR1 is KGHSH, CDR2 LQKENI. Germline trimming cut 3 bases from V and 1 base from J; bases unmatched to any gene: 0. CDR3 residues: CASSPGLAGSYEQYF. CDR3 in DNA: TGTGCCAGCTCACCGGGACTAGCGGGATCCTACGAGCAGTACTTC.

This clone was counted only a few times. This sequence joins TRBV20-1 and TRBJ2-7, with D unresolved. The CDR3 spans 11 residues. Deletions cut 1 base from V and 5 bases from J, with 6 bases between. Germline CDR1 reads DFQATT; CDR2 reads SNEGSKA (reference sequence). This CDR3 reads CSARGYNEQYF. The CDR3 coding sequence is TGCAGTGCTAGAGGTTACAACGAGCAGTACTTC.

There are a few counts of this clone. The V and J genes are TRBV28 and TRBJ2-7; 10 bases fit TRBD1. V lost 6 bases and J lost 3; bases outside the gene matches: 11. Germline CDR1 is MDHEN and CDR2 is SYDVKM. The CDR3 consists of 16 residues. The CDR3 reads CASRPNRGTGDYEQYF. CDR3 DNA: TGTGCCAGCAGACCAAACCGGGGGACAGGGGACTACGAGCAGTACTTC.

This chain joins TRBV18 and TRBJ2-2; D remains ambiguous. Trimming took 0 bases from V and 2 from J, leaving 16 bases between them. Germline values: CDR1 KGHSH, CDR2 LQKENI. The CDR3 spans 18 residues. As DNA, the CDR3 is TGTGCCAGCTCACCACCCACCCCCCCCGGATACAACACCGGGGAGCTGTTTTTT. This gives the protein CASSPPTPPGYNTGELFF. Using reference TRBV18 and TRBJ2-2 for the parts outside the CDR3, the full variable domain is NAGVMQNPRHLVRRRGQEARLRCSPMKGHSHVYWYRQLPEEGLKFMVYLQKENIIDESGMPKERFSAEFPKEGPSILRIQQVVRGDSAAYFCASSPPTPPGYNTGELFFGEGSRLTVL.

This rearrangement joins TRBV2 to TRBJ2-5; no definite D call. Germline CDR1 reads SNHLY; CDR2 reads FYNNEI. Trimming cost V 8 bases and J 5 bases, with 6 bases left between them. This CDR3 is built from 10 residues. The CDR3 here is CASRWETQYF. The CDR3 DNA reads TGTGCCAGCCGGTGGGAGACCCAGTACTTC.